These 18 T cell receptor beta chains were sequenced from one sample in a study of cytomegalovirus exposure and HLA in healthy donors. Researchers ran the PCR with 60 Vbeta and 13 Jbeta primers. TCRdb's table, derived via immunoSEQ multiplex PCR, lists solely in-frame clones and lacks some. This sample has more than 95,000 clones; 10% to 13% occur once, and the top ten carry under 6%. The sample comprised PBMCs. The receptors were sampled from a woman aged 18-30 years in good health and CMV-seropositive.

The chain's CDR3 is CAWIAAAPRKAFF. For the CDR3, the DNA is TGTGCCTGGATAGCGGCCGCACCAAGGAAAGCTTTCTTT. The chain links TRBV30 to TRBJ1-1; D remains unclear. The CDR3 runs to 13 residues. CDR1 and CDR2 (germline): GTSNPN, SVGIG (reference sequence). Between the trimmed V and J ends, which lost 4 bases and 9 bases, there was a span of 18 bases.

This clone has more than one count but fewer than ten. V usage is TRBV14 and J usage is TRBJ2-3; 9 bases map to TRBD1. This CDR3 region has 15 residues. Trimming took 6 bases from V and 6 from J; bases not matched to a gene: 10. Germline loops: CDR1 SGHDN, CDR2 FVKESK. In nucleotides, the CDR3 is TGTGCCAGCAGGACAGGGGGTGGTTTCTACGATACGCAGTATTTT. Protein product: CASRTGGGFYDTQYF.

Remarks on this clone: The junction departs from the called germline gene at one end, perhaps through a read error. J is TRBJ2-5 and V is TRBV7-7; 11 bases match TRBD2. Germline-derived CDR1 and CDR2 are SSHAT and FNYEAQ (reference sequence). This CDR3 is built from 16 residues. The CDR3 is CASSLGLAGGGETQYF. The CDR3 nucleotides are TGTGCTAGCAGCTTAGGTCTAGCGGGAGGCGGGGAGACCCAGTACTTC.

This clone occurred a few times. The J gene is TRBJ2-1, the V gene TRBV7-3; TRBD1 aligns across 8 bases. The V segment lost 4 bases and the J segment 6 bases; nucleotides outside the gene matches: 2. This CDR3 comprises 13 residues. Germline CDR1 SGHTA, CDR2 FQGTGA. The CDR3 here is CASSSDRGNEQFF. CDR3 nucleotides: TGTGCCAGCAGCTCCGACAGGGGCAATGAGCAGTTCTTC.

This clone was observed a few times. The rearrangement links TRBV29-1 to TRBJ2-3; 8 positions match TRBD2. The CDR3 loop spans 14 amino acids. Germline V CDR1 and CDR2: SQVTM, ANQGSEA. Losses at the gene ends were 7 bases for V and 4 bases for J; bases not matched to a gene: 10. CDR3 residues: CSGVVTGGPDTQYF. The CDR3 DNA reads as TGCAGCGGTGTCGTAACGGGAGGGCCAGATACGCAGTATTTT.

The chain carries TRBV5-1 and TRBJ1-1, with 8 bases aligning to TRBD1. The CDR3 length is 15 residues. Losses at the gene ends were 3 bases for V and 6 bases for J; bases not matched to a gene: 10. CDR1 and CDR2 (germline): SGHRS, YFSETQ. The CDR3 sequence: CASSSSQGASAEAFF. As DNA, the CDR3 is TGCGCCAGCAGCTCCTCCCAGGGGGCGTCGGCTGAAGCTTTCTTT. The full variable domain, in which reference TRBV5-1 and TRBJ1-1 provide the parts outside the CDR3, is KAGVTQTPRYLIKTRGQQVTLSCSPISGHRSVSWYQQTPGQGLQFLFEYFSETQRNKGNFPGRFSGRQFSNSRSEMNVSTLELGDSALYLCASSSSQGASAEAFFGQGTRLTVV.

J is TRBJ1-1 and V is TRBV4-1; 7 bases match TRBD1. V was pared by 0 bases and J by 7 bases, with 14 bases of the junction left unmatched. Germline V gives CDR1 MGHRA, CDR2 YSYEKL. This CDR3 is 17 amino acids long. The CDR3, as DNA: TGCGCCAGCAGCCAAGAGCCCGGGACAGTCACGTACAGTGAAGCTTTCTTT. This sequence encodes CASSQEPGTVTYSEAFF.

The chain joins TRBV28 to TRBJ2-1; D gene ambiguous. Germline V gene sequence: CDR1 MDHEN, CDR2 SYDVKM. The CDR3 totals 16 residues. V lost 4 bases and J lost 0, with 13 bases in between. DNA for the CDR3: TGTGCCAGCAGTTCGACTTACTCCAGCTCCTACAATGAGCAGTTCTTC. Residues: CASSSTYSSSYNEQFF.

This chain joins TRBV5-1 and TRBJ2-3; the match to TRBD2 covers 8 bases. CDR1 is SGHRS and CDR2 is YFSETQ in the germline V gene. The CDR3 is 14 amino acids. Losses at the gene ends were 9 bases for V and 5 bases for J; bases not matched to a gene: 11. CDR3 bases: TGCGCCACCCGCTGGGGAGCGGGAGAAGATACGCAGTATTTT. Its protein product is CATRWGAGEDTQYF.

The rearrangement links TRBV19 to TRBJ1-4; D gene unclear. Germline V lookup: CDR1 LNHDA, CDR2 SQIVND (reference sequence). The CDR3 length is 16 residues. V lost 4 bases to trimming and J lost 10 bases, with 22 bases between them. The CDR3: CASSTPELPLGGKLFF. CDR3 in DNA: TGTGCCAGTAGTACCCCGGAATTACCACTAGGCGGAAAACTGTTTTTT.

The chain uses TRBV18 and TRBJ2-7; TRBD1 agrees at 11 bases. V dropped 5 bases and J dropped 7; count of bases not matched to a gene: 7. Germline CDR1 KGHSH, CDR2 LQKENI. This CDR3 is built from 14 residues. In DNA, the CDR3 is TGTGCCAGCTCAACCGGACAGGGGGCCGGGGAGCAGTACTTC. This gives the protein CASSTGQGAGEQYF.

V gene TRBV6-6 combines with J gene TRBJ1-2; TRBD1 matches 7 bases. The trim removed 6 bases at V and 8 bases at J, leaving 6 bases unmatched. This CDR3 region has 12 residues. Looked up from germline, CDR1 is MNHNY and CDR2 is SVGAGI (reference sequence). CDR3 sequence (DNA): TGTGCCAGCAGGATTCAGGGGGACGGCTACACCTTC. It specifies CASRIQGDGYTF.

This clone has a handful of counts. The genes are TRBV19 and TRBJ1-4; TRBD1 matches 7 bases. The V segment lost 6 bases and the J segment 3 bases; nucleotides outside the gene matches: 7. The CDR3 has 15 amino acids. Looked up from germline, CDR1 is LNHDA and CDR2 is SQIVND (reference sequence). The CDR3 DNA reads TGTGCCAGTAGCCCTTCAGGGGGGCCTAATGAAAAACTGTTTTTT. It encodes CASSPSGGPNEKLFF.

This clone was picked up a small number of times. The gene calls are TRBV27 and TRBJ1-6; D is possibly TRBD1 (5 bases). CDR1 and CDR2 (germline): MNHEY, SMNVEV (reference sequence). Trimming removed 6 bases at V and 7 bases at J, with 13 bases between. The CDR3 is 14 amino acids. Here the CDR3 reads CASRFQGGNSPLHF. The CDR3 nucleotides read TGTGCCAGCAGATTCCAGGGAGGGAATTCACCCCTCCACTTT.

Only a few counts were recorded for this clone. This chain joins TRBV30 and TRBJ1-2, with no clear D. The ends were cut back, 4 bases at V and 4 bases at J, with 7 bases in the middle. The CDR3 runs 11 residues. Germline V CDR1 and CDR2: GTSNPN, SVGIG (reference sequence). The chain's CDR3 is CAWTDSYGYTF. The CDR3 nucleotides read TGTGCCTGGACAGACTCCTATGGCTACACCTTC. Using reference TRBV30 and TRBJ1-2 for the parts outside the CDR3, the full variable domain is SQTIHQWPATLVQPVGSPLSLECTVEGTSNPNLYWYRQAAGRGLQLLFYSVGIGQISSEVPQNLSASRPQDRQFILSSKKLLLSDSGFYLCAWTDSYGYTFGSGTRLTVV.

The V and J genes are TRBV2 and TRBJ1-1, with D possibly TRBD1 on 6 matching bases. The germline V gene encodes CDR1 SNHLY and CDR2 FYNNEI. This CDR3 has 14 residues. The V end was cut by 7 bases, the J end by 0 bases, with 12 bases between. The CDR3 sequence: CASNRQAMNTEAFF. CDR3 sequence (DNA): TGTGCCAGCAACCGACAGGCTATGAACACTGAAGCTTTCTTT.

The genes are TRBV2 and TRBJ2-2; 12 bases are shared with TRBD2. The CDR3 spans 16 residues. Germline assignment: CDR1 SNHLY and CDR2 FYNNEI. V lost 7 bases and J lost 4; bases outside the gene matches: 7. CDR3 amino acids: CASNTGLAGFTGELFF. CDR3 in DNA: TGTGCCAGCAACACGGGACTAGCGGGTTTCACCGGGGAGCTGTTTTTT.

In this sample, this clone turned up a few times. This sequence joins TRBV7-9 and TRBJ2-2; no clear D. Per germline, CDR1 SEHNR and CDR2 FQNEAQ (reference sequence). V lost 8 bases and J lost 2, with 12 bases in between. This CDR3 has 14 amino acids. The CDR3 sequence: CASSQVVNTGELFF. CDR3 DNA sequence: TGTGCCAGCTCCCAGGTAGTTAACACCGGGGAGCTGTTTTTT. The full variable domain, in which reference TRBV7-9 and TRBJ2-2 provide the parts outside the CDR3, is DTGVSQNPRHKITKRGQNVTFRCDPISEHNRLYWYRQTLGQGPEFLTYFQNEAQLEKSRLLSDRFSAERPKGSFSTLEIQRTEQGDSAMYLCASSQVVNTGELFFGEGSRLTVL.